One T cell receptor (beta chain) is described in this entry. What it binds is unknown. The source of the sample is a study of beta chain features in type 1 diabetes. Findings and limits, study-wide: The study found fewer insertions and more deletions at VDJ junctions in type 1 diabetes patients.

The investigators reverse transcribed all of the isolated RNA, so they sequenced expressed TCRB transcripts. Only in-frame clones appear in the TCRdb table, and some are missing; sequencing was by immunoSEQ multiplex PCR. The table has 970,000 or so clones, 17% seen once. The V and J ends lost 5 bases and 8 bases respectively, with 18 bases between them. CDR1 is SEHNR, CDR2 FQNEAQ, per germline (reference sequence). The CDR3 spans 14 residues. CD45RO/CCR7/CD25/CD127/CD95/CD27 staining was used to isolate CD4+ naive, central memory, regulatory and stem cell-like memory cells by sorting. Input material: naive CD4+ T cells from blood. The chain recombines TRBV7-9 with TRBJ1-2; weak D call: TRBD1 (6 bases). The receptor's source is a woman aged 18-30 years in good health. The CDR3: CASSRDNGGSGYTF. The CDR3 DNA is TGTGCCAGCAGCCGGGACAATGGAGGTAGCGGCTACACCTTC.